The rows below give T cell receptor beta chains drawn from one sample of a study of cytomegalovirus exposure and HLA in healthy donors. The assay was immunoSEQ multiplex PCR, and TCRdb's table has in-frame clones only and misses some. The sample carries approximately 80,000 clones, less than 80% recorded once. Source material: PBMCs. These receptor sequences come from a woman in her forties in good health and CMV-seropositive. The CDR3 runs from the conserved cysteine through the conserved F or W. The D gene is left open where the match is weak. Clone size is stated in some rows and not others, as once, few, many or a class when expanded.

NA	TRBV6-1	TRBJ1-1	NA	TGTGCCAGCAGAAGACAGCCTACGAACACTGAAGCTTTCTTT	CASRRQPTNTEAFF
TRBD2	TRBV7-8	TRBJ2-5	NA	TGTGCCAGCAGCTTAGATTTTCTCGTGAGTAGCGGGAGTTCCGAGACCCAGTACTTC	CASSLDFLVSSGSSETQYF
NA	TRBV7-2	TRBJ2-7	few	TGTGCCAGCAGCATCCTAGTGGGTTCCTCCTACGAGCAGTACTTC	CASSILVGSSYEQYF
TRBD1	TRBV2	TRBJ2-7	once	TGTGCCAGCAGTGGGACAGGCTCCTACGAGCAGTACTTC	CASSGTGSYEQYF
NA	TRBV2	TRBJ2-3	NA	TGTGCCAGCGTAAGGGGTGATACGCAGTATTTT	CASVRGDTQYF
TRBD1	TRBV30	TRBJ2-3	NA	TGTGCCTGGAGTGATGGACAGGGCCCAGATACGCAGTATTTT	CAWSDGQGPDTQYF
NA	TRBV2	TRBJ2-5	NA	TGTGCCAGCAGTGAATATGGGAGAGAGACCCAGTACTTC	CASSEYGRETQYF
NA	TRBV7-9	TRBJ2-3	few	TGTGCCAGCAGCTATCCGGGACTCCAATCCACAGATACGCAGTATTTT	CASSYPGLQSTDTQYF
NA	TRBV28	TRBJ1-5	NA	TGTGCCAGCAGTTTTTCGCTTTGGGACTCAGGTAGCAATCAGCCCCAGCATTTT	CASSFSLWDSGSNQPQHF
TRBD1	TRBV6-6	TRBJ1-1	NA	TGTGCCAGCAGTGGACAGGGGGCAGCTTTCTTT	CASSGQGAAFF
TRBD2	TRBV7-9	TRBJ2-7	NA	TGTGCCAGCAGCTTAGCAGGCGGGAGCAACGAGCAGTACTTC	CASSLAGGSNEQYF
NA	TRBV7-9	TRBJ1-2	NA	TGTGCCAGCAGCTACTCGGGAGGGAATGGCTACACCTTC	CASSYSGGNGYTF
TRBD1	TRBV19	TRBJ1-1	NA	TGTGCCAGTAGTTCCACAGGGGGACACACTGAAGCTTTCTTT	CASSSTGGHTEAFF
TRBD2	TRBV4-1	TRBJ2-1	NA	TGCGCCAGCAGCCAAGATGCGGGAGGGCCCTACAATGAGCAGTTCTTC	CASSQDAGGPYNEQFF
NA	TRBV6-1	TRBJ1-2	NA	TGTGCCAGCAGTGACCCGCCAGGGAACTATGGCTACACCTTC	CASSDPPGNYGYTF